The 21 T cell receptor beta chains below come from one sample, sequenced in a study of vaccination and CD4 T cells after COVID-19. For these receptors, no antigen is known. Sequenced with the Oncomine TCR Beta short-read assay was DNA taken from cultured CD4+ T cells. TCRdb passed the PCR reads through MiXCR, listing each CDR3 protein once. The data show some 15,000 distinct CDR3 sequences, less than 25% seen once. As to treatment: roughly ten-day PBMC culture with coronavirus spike peptide pools or control peptides (ViraFEST assay). The starting material was CD4+ T cells from blood, cultured in vitro, obtained after SARS-CoV-2 vaccination. Receptors originate from a human donor who had recovered from COVID-19.

A few counts support this clonotype. The chain links TRBV6-2 or TRBV6-3 to TRBJ2-7; a possible D gene is TRBD1 (6 bases). This CDR3 is built from 14 residues. Trimming cost V 8 bases and J 2 bases, with 16 bases left between them. Germline lookup yields CDR1 MNHEY and CDR2 SVGEGT. For the CDR3, the DNA is TGTGCCAGCGGGACACACAGCCCGACCTACGAGCAGTACTTC. This gives the protein CASGTHSPTYEQYF.

This clonotype has just a few counts. V usage is TRBV4-3 and J usage is TRBJ2-4; D may be TRBD2 (5 bases). The V gene's germline CDR1 is LGHNA and CDR2 YSLEER. The CDR3 totals 13 residues. The germline V and J ends were trimmed by 0 bases and 10 bases, with 10 bases remaining between them. CDR3 DNA: TGCGCCAGCAGCCAAGATCCCCGAGGGATTCAGTACTTC. Protein: CASSQDPRGIQYF.

This clonotype occurred a few times. The genes are TRBV7-2 and TRBJ1-2; D not certain. This CDR3 region has 15 residues. Trimming shortened V by 5 bases and J by 4 bases, and 17 bases separated the two germline ends. Germline CDR1 reads SGHTA; CDR2 reads FQGNSA. CDR3 nucleotide sequence: TGTGCCAGCAGCCCGCACCCAAGTATGGCCTATGGCTACACCTTC. Its protein product is CASSPHPSMAYGYTF.

This chain links TRBV7-9 with TRBJ1-1, with D unclear. This CDR3 comprises 14 residues. Germline V gene sequence: CDR1 SEHNR, CDR2 FQNEAQ (reference sequence). V lost 1 base to trimming and J lost 2 bases, with 8 bases between them. The CDR3 DNA follows: TGTGCCAGCAGCTTAGGGGGAAGAAACACTGAAGCTTTCTTT. It codes for CASSLGGRNTEAFF.

By share, this clonotype counts as medium-sized. The chain is built from TRBV7-2 and TRBJ2-7, with 7 bases that match TRBD2. Germline V gene lookup returns CDR1 SGHTA and CDR2 FQGNSA. V shed 5 bases and J 1 base; nucleotides not matched to a gene: 5. This CDR3 contains 14 residues. CDR3 in amino acids: CASSGGTTSYEQYF. The DNA for the CDR3 is TGTGCCAGCAGCGGAGGGACTACTTCCTACGAGCAGTACTTC.

The chain combines TRBV6-5 with TRBJ2-7; TRBD2 aligns across 9 bases. The CDR3 is made up of 15 amino acids. Looked up from germline, CDR1 is MNHEY and CDR2 is SVGAGI. V was clipped by 4 bases and J by 0 bases; unmatched bases: 4. The CDR3 here is CASSSAREGSYEQYF. CDR3 DNA sequence: TGTGCCAGCAGTTCGGCGCGGGAGGGCTCCTACGAGCAGTACTTC.

This clonotype appeared a few times. The chain uses TRBV19 and TRBJ1-1; possibly TRBD1 for D (6 bases). The CDR3 length is 13 residues. The V end lost 5 bases, the J end lost 3 bases, and 10 bases lay between the germline ends. Germline assignment: CDR1 LNHDA and CDR2 SQIVND (reference sequence). The CDR3 DNA sequence: TGTGCCAGTAGTTTCAGGGGATACACTGAAGCTTTCTTT. It is translated as CASSFRGYTEAFF.

The J gene is TRBJ1-2, the V gene TRBV7-2; no clear D gene. V lost 1 base to trimming and J lost 8 bases, with 11 bases between them. Germline V gene lookup returns CDR1 SGHTA and CDR2 FQGNSA. The CDR3 runs 13 residues. CDR3 protein: CASSLVPRQGYTF. DNA of the CDR3: TGTGCCAGCAGCTTAGTTCCCCGGCAGGGCTACACCTTC.

The rearrangement uses TRBV19 and TRBJ2-2, with 8 positions matching TRBD2. This CDR3 is built from 16 residues. Germline CDR1 is LNHDA and CDR2 is SQIVND (reference sequence). The ends lost 6 bases at V and 1 base at J; junction bases unmatched: 7. CDR3 amino acids: CASSFPLAGNTGELFF. CDR3 nucleotide sequence: TGTGCCAGTAGCTTCCCGCTAGCGGGGAACACCGGGGAGCTGTTTTTT.

The CDR3 loop is CATSLGLNYGYTF. In nucleotides, the CDR3 is TGTGCCACCTCCTTGGGGCTTAACTATGGCTACACCTTC. The chain joins TRBV19 to TRBJ1-2; perhaps TRBD1 as D (5 bases). Trimming stripped 10 bases from V and 1 base from J, with 13 bases between. The CDR3 runs 13 residues. The germline gives CDR1 LNHDA, CDR2 SQIVND (reference sequence).

This chain uses TRBV7-2 with TRBJ2-2; TRBD2 matches at 10 bases. J was trimmed by 4 bases and V by 3 bases; bases with no gene match: 2. The CDR3 contains 15 residues. Looked up from germline, CDR1 is SGHTA and CDR2 is FQGNSA. The CDR3 coding sequence is TGTGCCAGCAGCTTTGCTAGCGGGGGCACCGGGGAGCTGTTTTTT. Translated, it gives CASSFASGGTGELFF.

The chain carries TRBV6-1 and TRBJ1-1; D uncertain. The germline CDR1 and CDR2 sequences are MNHNS and SASEGT. The CDR3 consists of 14 residues. With 10 bases removed from V and 1 base from J, the gap between germline ends came to 16 bases. This chain's CDR3 is CATSDRGANTEAFF. The DNA of the CDR3 is TGTGCCACCTCTGATAGAGGCGCGAACACTGAAGCTTTCTTT.

Only a few counts were recorded for this clonotype. The rearrangement links TRBV6-4 to TRBJ2-1; TRBD2 aligns across 10 bases. Germline V gives CDR1 MRHNA, CDR2 SNTAGT. The CDR3 contains 16 residues. V dropped 9 bases and J dropped 4; count of bases not matched to a gene: 12. This CDR3 reads CASVRAGGPLYNEQFF. CDR3 nucleotide sequence: TGTGCCAGTGTGAGAGCGGGAGGGCCTCTGTACAATGAGCAGTTCTTC.

The chain has TRBV20-1 and TRBJ2-2, with TRBD1 as a possible D gene (6 bases). The germline V gene encodes CDR1 DFQATT and CDR2 SNEGSKA (reference sequence). The V end lost 0 bases, the J end lost 3 bases, and 14 bases lay between the germline ends. The CDR3 contains 16 residues. The DNA for the CDR3 is TGCAGTGCTAGAGATCTTCACGCAGGGGACACCGGGGAGCTGTTTTTT. Translation gives CSARDLHAGDTGELFF.

This clonotype was seen only a few times. The genes are TRBV6-5 and TRBJ1-4; D is possibly TRBD1 (5 bases). CDR1 is MNHEY and CDR2 is SVGAGI in the germline V gene. Trimming cost V 2 bases and J 8 bases, with 12 bases left between them. The CDR3 contains 14 residues. The CDR3 loop reads CASSYGQGLEKLFF. The CDR3 DNA follows: TGTGCCAGCAGTTACGGGCAGGGTCTCGAAAAACTGTTTTTT.

The DNA for the CDR3 is TGTGCCAGCAGTTACGATGGGACGGGGAATGGCTACACCTTC. It codes for CASSYDGTGNGYTF. This sequence joins TRBV6-5 and TRBJ1-2, with D perhaps matching TRBD1 (5 bases). The length of the CDR3 is 14 residues. With 2 bases removed from V and 6 bases from J, the gap between germline ends came to 13 bases. Germline V gives CDR1 MNHEY, CDR2 SVGAGI.

This clonotype has just a few counts. The chain employs TRBV11-3 and TRBJ2-3, with D unresolved. This CDR3 comprises 14 residues. CDR1 and CDR2 (germline): SGHNT, YENEEA. The ends were cut back, 5 bases at V and 0 bases at J, with 9 bases in the middle. CDR3 protein: CASSATASTDTQYF. The CDR3 nucleotides are TGTGCCAGCAGCGCTACCGCTAGCACAGATACGCAGTATTTT. The whole variable domain, filled in from reference TRBV11-3 and TRBJ2-3, reads EAGVVQSPRYKIIEKKQPVAFWCNPISGHNTLYWYLQNLGQGPELLIRYENEEAVDDSQLPKDRFSAERLKGVDSTLKIQPAELGDSAVYLCASSATASTDTQYFGPGTRLTVL.

This clonotype was detected only a few times. The rearrangement links TRBV28 to TRBJ2-7, with 9 bases lining up with TRBD2. Germline trimming cut 6 bases from V and 5 bases from J; bases unmatched to any gene: 14. The germline V gene has CDR1 MDHEN and CDR2 SYDVKM. This CDR3 is 16 amino acids long. CDR3 residues: CASRFSGRVNLDEQYF. The CDR3 DNA reads as TGTGCCAGCAGGTTTAGCGGGAGAGTTAACTTGGACGAGCAGTACTTC.

This clonotype has just a few counts. J is TRBJ2-7 and V is TRBV7-3; 9 bases map to TRBD1. The CDR3 length is 15 residues. V was pared by 1 base and J by 7 bases, with 8 bases of the junction left unmatched. CDR1 is SGHTA, CDR2 FQGTGA, per germline. The DNA for the CDR3 is TGTGCCAGCAGCTTAATCGGGACAGGGACGTATGAGCAGTACTTC. It is translated as CASSLIGTGTYEQYF.

The table lists this clonotype with a few counts. V and J are TRBV7-8 and TRBJ2-2; D is ambiguous. In germline, CDR1 is SGHVS, CDR2 FQNEAQ. V was clipped by 6 bases and J by 6 bases, with 5 bases between them. The CDR3 is made up of 11 amino acids. This chain's CDR3 is CASSRSGELFF. The CDR3 DNA reads TGTGCCAGCAGTCGGTCCGGGGAGCTGTTTTTT.

CDR3 region: CSAGSGRAYNEQFF. The CDR3 DNA is TGCAGTGCTGGGAGCGGGAGGGCATACAATGAGCAGTTCTTC. This rearrangement joins TRBV20-1 to TRBJ2-1; 10 bases fit TRBD2. Trimming took 5 bases from V and 4 from J; bases not matched to a gene: 5. This CDR3 is 14 amino acids long. CDR1 is DFQATT and CDR2 is SNEGSKA in the germline V gene (reference sequence).